This TCR beta chain was retrieved from a study of identical twins. Template switching supplied a universal primer site; unique molecular identifiers were carried on the cDNA. One entry per CDR3 protein, called by TCRdb with MiXCR from the 5' RACE reads. The sample carries 450,000 to 650,000 distinct CDR3 sequences, 9.5% to 10% recorded once. CDR1 is MDHEN, CDR2 SYDVKM, per germline. CDR3 length: 16 amino acids. Unmatched junction bases numbered 10, after V lost 4 bases and J lost 4 bases. Study findings and constraints: The presence of invariant MAIT and iNKT cells could partly confound analyses of zero-insertion sequences. There were fewer insertions in abundant cord blood beta clonotypes, but memory repertoires showed no such pattern.

This clonotype was seen repeatedly, ten times or more. The antigen remains unidentified. The same specimen was also included in a second study, on yellow fever vaccine responses in identical twins.

Sequencing used PBMCs. The chain links TRBV28 to TRBJ2-1; 7 bases are shared with TRBD1. The clonotype was recovered from a woman aged 18-29 years in good health. The CDR3 region is CASSWDSRGSYNEQFF. In nucleotides, the CDR3 is TGTGCCAGCAGTTGGGACAGCAGGGGCTCTTACAATGAGCAGTTCTTC.